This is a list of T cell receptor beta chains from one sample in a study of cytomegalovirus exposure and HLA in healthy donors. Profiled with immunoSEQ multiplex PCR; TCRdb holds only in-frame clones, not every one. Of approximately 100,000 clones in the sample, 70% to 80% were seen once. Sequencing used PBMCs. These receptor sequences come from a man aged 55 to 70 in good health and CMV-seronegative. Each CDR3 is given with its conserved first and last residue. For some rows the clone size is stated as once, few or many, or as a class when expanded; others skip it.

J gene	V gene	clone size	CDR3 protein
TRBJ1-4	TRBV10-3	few	CAISQTGAGANEKLFF
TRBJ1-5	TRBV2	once	CASSDRGSNQPQHF
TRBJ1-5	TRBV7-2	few	CASSRTGDNQPQHF
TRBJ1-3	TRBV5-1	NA	CASSTSGGNVDTIYF
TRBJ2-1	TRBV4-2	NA	CASSQDWPGGRQEQFF
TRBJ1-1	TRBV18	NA	CASSPQEGGNTEAFF
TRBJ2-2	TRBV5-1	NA	CASGGQRGTGELFF
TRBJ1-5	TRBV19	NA	CASSPLRDREENQPQHF
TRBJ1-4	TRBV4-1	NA	CASSQRQGGNEKLFF
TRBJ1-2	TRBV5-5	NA	CASSLTGGDGYTF
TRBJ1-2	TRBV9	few	CASSGQVVYGYTF